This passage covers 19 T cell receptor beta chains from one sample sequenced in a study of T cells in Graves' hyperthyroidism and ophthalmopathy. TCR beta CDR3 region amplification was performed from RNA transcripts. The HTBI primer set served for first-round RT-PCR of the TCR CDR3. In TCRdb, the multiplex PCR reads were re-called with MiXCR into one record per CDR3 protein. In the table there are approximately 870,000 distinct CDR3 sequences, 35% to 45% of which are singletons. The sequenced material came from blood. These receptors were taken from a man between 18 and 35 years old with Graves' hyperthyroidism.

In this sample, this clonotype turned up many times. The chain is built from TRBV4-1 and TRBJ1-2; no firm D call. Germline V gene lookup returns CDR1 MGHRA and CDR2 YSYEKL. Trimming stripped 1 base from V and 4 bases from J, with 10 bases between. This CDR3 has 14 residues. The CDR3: CASSQVSIGYGYTF. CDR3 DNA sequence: TGCGCCAGCAGCCAAGTATCCATAGGCTATGGCTACACCTTC.

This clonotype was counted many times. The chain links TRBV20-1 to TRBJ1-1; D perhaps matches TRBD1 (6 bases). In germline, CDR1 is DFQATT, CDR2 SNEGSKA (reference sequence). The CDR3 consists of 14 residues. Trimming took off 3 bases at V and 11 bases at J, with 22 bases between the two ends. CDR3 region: CSASHLQGPRWAFF. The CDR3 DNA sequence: TGCAGTGCTAGTCACCTTCAGGGGCCACGCTGGGCTTTCTTT.

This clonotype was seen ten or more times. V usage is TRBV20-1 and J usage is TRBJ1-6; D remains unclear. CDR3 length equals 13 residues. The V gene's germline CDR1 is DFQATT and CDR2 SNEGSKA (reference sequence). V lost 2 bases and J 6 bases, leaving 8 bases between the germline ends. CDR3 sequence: CSARRTVNSPLHF. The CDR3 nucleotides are TGCAGTGCTAGAAGGACGGTTAATTCACCCCTCCACTTT.

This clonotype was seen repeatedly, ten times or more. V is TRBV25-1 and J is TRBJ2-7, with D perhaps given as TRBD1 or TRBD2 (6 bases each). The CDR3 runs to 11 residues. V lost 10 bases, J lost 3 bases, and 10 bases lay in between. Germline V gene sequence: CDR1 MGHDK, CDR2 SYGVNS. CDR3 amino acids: CATRGGYEQYF. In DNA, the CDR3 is TGTGCCACCAGGGGAGGCTACGAGCAGTACTTC.

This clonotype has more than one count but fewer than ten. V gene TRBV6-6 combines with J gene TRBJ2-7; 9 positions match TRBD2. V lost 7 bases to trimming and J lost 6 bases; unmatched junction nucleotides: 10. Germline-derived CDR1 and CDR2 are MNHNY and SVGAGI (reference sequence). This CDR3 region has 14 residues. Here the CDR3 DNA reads TGTGCCAGCACAACAGCGGGAGCGGGGGGCGAGCAGTACTTC. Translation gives CASTTAGAGGEQYF.

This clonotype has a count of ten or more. DNA of the CDR3: TGTGCCAGCAGCTTAGAGGCAGTCATGAACACTGAAGCTTTCTTT. This translates into CASSLEAVMNTEAFF. The chain recombines TRBV7-6 with TRBJ1-1; D remains unclear. Per germline, CDR1 SGHVS and CDR2 FNYEAQ. The CDR3 runs 15 residues. With 1 base removed from V and 0 bases from J, the gap between germline ends came to 9 bases.

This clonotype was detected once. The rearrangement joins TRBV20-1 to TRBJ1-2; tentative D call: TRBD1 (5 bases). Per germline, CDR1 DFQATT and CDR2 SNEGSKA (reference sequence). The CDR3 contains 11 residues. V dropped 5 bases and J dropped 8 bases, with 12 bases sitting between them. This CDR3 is CSALGDWGYTF. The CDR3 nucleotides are TGCAGTGCTCTCGGGGACTGGGGCTACACCTTC.

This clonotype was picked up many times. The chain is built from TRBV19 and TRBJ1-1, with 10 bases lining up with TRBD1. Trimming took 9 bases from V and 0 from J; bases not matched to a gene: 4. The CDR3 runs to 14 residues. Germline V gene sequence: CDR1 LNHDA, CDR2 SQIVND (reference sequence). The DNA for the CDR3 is TGTGCCAGCAGGGACAGGGGTATGAACACTGAAGCTTTCTTT. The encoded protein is CASRDRGMNTEAFF.

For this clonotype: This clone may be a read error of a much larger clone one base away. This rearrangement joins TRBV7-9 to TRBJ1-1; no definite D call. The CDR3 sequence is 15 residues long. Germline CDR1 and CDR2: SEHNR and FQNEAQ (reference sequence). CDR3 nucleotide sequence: TGTGCCGGCAGCCCAGTTGACCGCGGGAACACTGAAGCTTTCTTT. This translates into CAGSPVDRGNTEAFF.

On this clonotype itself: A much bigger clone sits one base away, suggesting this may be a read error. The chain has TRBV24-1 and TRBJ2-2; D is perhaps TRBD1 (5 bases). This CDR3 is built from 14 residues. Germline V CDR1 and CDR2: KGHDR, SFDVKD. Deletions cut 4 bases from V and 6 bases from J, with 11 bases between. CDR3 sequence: CATSDPGAAGELFF. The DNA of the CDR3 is TGTGCCACCAGTGACCCTGGGGCCGCCGGGGAGCTGTTTTTT.

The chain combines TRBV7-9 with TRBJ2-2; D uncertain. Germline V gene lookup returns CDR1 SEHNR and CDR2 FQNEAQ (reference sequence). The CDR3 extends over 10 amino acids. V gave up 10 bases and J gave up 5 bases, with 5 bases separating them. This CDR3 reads CAIRTGELFF. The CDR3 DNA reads TGTGCCATAAGGACCGGGGAGCTGTTTTTT.

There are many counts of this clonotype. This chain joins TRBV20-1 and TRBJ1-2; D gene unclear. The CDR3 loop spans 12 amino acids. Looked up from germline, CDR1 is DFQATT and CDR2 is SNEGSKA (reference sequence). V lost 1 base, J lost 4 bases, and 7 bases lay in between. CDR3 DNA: TGCAGTGCTAGAGCCAGCAGCTATGGCTACACCTTC. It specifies CSARASSYGYTF.

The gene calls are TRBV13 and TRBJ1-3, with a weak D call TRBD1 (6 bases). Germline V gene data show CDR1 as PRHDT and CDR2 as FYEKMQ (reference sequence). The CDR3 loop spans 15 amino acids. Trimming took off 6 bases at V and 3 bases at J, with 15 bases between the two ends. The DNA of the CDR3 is TGTGCCAGCAGTTCCAGGGGTCAGGATGGAAACACCATATATTTT. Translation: CASSSRGQDGNTIYF. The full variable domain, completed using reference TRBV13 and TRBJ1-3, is AAGVIQSPRHLIKEKRETATLKCYPIPRHDTVYWYQQGPGQDPQFLISFYEKMQSDKGSIPDRFSAQQFSDYHSELNMSSLELGDSALYFCASSSRGQDGNTIYFGEGSWLTVV.

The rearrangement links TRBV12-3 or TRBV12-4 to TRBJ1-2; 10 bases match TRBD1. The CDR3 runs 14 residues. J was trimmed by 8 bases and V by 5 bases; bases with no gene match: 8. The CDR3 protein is CASSDRDRGLGYTF. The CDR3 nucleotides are TGTGCCAGCAGTGACCGGGACAGGGGTCTCGGCTACACCTTC.

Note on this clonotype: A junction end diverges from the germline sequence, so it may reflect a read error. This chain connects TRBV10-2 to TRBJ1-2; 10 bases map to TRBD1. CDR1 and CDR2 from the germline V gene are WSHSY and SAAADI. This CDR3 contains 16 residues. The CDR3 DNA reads TGTGCCAGCAGCCAAGATGACAGGGGGCGCGGAAATGGCTACACCTTC. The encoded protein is CASSQDDRGRGNGYTF.

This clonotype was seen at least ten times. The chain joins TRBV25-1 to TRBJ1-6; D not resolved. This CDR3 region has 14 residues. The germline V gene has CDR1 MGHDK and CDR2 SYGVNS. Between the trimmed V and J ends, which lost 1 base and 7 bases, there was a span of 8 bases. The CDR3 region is CASSELHLNSPLHF. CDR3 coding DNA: TGTGCCAGCAGTGAATTACACCTAAATTCACCCCTCCACTTT.

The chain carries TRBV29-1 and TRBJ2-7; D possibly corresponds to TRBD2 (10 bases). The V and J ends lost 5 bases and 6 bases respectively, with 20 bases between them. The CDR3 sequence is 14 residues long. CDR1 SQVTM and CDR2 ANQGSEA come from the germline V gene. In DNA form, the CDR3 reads TGCAGCGTTCTTAGCGGGGGGACAGGGAGCGAGCAGTACTTC. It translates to CSVLSGGTGSEQYF.

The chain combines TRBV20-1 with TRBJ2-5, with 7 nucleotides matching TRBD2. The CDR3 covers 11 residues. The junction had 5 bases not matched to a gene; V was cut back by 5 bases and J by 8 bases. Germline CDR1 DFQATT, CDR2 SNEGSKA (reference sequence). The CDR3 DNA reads TGCAGTGCTTGGGGGGGGGATACCCAGTACTTC. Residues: CSAWGGDTQYF.

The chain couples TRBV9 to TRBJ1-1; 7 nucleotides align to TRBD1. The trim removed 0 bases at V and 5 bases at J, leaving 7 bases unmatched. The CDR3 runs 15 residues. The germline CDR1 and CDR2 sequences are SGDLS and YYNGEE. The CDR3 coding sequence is TGTGCCAGCAGCGTAGCTCCGACAGGGAAGACTGAAGCTTTCTTT. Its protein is CASSVAPTGKTEAFF.